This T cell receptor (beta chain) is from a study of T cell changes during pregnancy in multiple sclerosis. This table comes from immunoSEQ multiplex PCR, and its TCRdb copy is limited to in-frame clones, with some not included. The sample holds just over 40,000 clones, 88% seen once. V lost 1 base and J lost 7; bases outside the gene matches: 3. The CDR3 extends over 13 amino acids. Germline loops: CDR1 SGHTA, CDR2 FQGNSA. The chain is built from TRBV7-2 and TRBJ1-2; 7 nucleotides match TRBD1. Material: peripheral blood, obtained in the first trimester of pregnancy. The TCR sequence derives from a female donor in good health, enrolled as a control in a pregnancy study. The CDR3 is CASSLGGGTGYTF. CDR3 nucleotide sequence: TGTGCCAGCAGCTTAGGAGGGGGCACTGGCTACACCTTC.